Listed below are T cell receptor beta chains from one sample, sequenced in a study of a mutant IDH1 vaccine in newly diagnosed glioma. These TCRs' antigens remain unknown. Sequencing was performed with immunoSEQ multiplex PCR; in TCRdb, only in-frame clones are kept and a portion is missing. The sample contains over 80,000 clones, approximately 80% of which appear only once. The input for sequencing was PBMCs, taken from a glioma patient whose treatment included an IDH1 peptide vaccine. These receptors came from a man aged 40-55 years with glioma. CDR3s leave out the opening cysteine and the closing phenylalanine or tryptophan. Not all rows give a size; the values are once, few, many and, for expanded clones, a class.

TRBV14,once,TRBJ2-4,ASSHNSPKAKNIQY
TRBV30,few,TRBJ2-5,AWSADSTETQY
TRBV4-3,.,TRBJ2-7,ASSPHGLGEQY
TRBV19,.,TRBJ2-7,ASSDLRGQGVHEQY
TRBV2,few,TRBJ2-7,ASSEDRSSYEQY
TRBV7-2,.,TRBJ2-5,ASSFEDQETQY
TRBV18,.,TRBJ2-4,ASSPVAGVAKNIQY
TRBV30,.,TRBJ2-7,AWSVLGYEQY
TRBV9,.,TRBJ2-2,ASSPEGNRVTGELF
TRBV5-1,.,TRBJ2-2,ASSFVGSGELF
TRBV6-5,.,TRBJ2-5,ASSYSGGSQETQY
TRBV10-2,.,TRBJ1-3,ASSESWVPGNTIY
TRBV12-5,.,TRBJ2-2,ASGLVPAGVPTGELF
TRBV19,many,TRBJ1-5,ASSSLGTGGNQPQH
TRBV18,few,TRBJ1-1,ASSPSGGMNTEAF
TRBV7-9,.,TRBJ1-1,ASSPTGVHTEAF
TRBV25-1,.,TRBJ2-3,ASRVMGITDTQY
TRBV29-1,.,TRBJ2-7,SVGQSLSYEQY
TRBV28,.,TRBJ2-1,AGSTSGRENEQF
TRBV11-1,once,TRBJ2-7,ASSLGRYSYEQY
TRBV5-1,.,TRBJ2-7,ASDPGGGYEQY
TRBV27,.,TRBJ2-7,ASSLTAPSYEQY
TRBV13,.,TRBJ2-7,ASSSGGRGNPTYEQY